The rows below give T cell receptor beta chains drawn from one sample of a study of cytomegalovirus exposure and HLA in healthy donors. Assay used: immunoSEQ multiplex PCR; TCRdb lists only in-frame clones, some missing. The sample has 200,000 to 250,000 clones, about 77% seen once; the top ten hold approximately 0.47%. Sequences were obtained from PBMCs. Receptors originate from a boy younger than 18 in good health and CMV-seronegative. The CDR3 runs from the conserved cysteine through the conserved F or W. D genes are given only for firm matches. Clone sizes are given selectively: once, few, many, or a class where the clone is expanded.

NA	13	TRBV7-3	few	TRBJ1-1	CASSPGGNTEAFF	TGTGCCAGCAGCCCCGGGGGAAACACTGAAGCTTTCTTT
NA	17	TRBV5-4	NA	TRBJ1-1	CASSFGPQGYSNTEAFF	TGTGCCAGCAGTTTTGGTCCGCAGGGGTATTCTAACACTGAAGCTTTCTTT
NA	13	TRBV2	NA	TRBJ1-1	CASAASENTEAFF	TGTGCCAGCGCCGCCTCAGAGAACACTGAAGCTTTCTTT
TRBD1	17	TRBV2	NA	TRBJ1-3	CASSDPTGFPLWNTIYF	TGTGCCAGCAGTGACCCGACAGGGTTTCCTCTATGGAACACCATATATTTT
NA	12	TRBV25-1	NA	TRBJ1-1	CASSGRGTEAFF	TGTGCCAGCAGTGGGCGGGGGACTGAAGCTTTCTTT
TRBD2	15	TRBV15	NA	TRBJ2-7	CATSRNPGGVDEQYF	TGTGCCACCAGCAGAAATCCGGGAGGGGTAGACGAGCAGTACTTC
NA	17	TRBV6-1	NA	TRBJ1-5	CASSEGGPGQGNQPQHF	TGTGCCAGCAGTGAAGGAGGCCCGGGCCAGGGAAATCAGCCCCAGCATTTT
TRBD1	15	TRBV7-2	NA	TRBJ2-7	CASSLVGTGPYEQYF	TGTGCCAGCAGCTTGGTAGGGACAGGTCCATACGAGCAGTACTTC
TRBD2	16	TRBV25-1	NA	TRBJ2-1	CASSEWTSGSYNEQFF	TGTGCCAGCAGTGAATGGACTAGCGGGAGTTACAATGAGCAGTTCTTC
NA	18	TRBV7-6	NA	TRBJ1-1	CASSLALEGWSSATEAFF	TGTGCCAGCAGCTTAGCGCTCGAGGGTTGGTCCTCCGCCACTGAAGCTTTCTTT
TRBD2	15	TRBV5-8	NA	TRBJ2-1	CASRRTSGDYNEQFF	TGTGCCAGCAGACGGACTAGCGGAGATTACAATGAGCAGTTCTTC
NA	14	TRBV2	NA	TRBJ1-1	CASRDGGANTEAFF	TGTGCCAGCAGGGACGGAGGGGCGAACACTGAAGCTTTCTTT
TRBD1	12	TRBV7-8	NA	TRBJ1-4	CASSANRGYLFF	TGTGCCAGCAGCGCAAACAGGGGTTACCTGTTTTTT
TRBD2	17	TRBV4-1	NA	TRBJ2-3	CASSPGSGRKSTDTQYF	TGCGCCAGCAGCCCAGGTAGCGGGAGGAAAAGCACAGATACGCAGTATTTT
TRBD1	13	TRBV29-1	NA	TRBJ1-5	CSALGQAEEPQHF	TGCAGCGCCCTGGGACAGGCGGAGGAGCCCCAGCATTTT
NA	14	TRBV29-1	NA	TRBJ2-7	CSVGPGQLSYEQYF	TGCAGCGTTGGACCAGGACAGCTATCCTACGAGCAGTACTTC
TRBD1	13	TRBV5-5	NA	TRBJ1-6	CASSGQNNSPLHF	TGTGCCAGCTCGGGACAGAATAATTCACCCCTCCACTTT
TRBD1	16	TRBV4-1	once	TRBJ1-5	CASSLGLRGLKQPQHF	TGCGCCAGCAGCCTTGGACTCAGGGGGCTGAAGCAGCCCCAGCATTTT
NA	13	TRBV11-2	NA	TRBJ2-7	CASSFGGNYEQYF	TGTGCCAGCAGCTTTGGGGGGAACTACGAGCAGTACTTC
TRBD1	16	TRBV5-4	NA	TRBJ2-1	CASSLQGASSYNEQFF	TGTGCCAGCAGCTTACAGGGGGCTAGCTCCTACAATGAGCAGTTCTTC
NA	15	TRBV5-4	NA	TRBJ2-3	CASSLGAGPTDTQYF	TGTGCCAGCAGCTTGGGGGCTGGGCCAACAGATACGCAGTATTTT
NA	15	TRBV2	NA	TRBJ2-1	CASSELAGSYNEQFF	TGTGCCAGCAGTGAATTGGCGGGCTCCTACAATGAGCAGTTCTTC
TRBD2	15	TRBV19	NA	TRBJ2-7	CASSSPRGGYYEQYF	TGTGCCAGTAGTAGCCCCCGGGGGGGCTACTACGAGCAGTACTTC
NA	13	TRBV2	few	TRBJ2-4	CASRGLAKNIQYF	TGTGCCAGCAGGGGGCTAGCCAAAAACATTCAGTACTTC
TRBD1	14	TRBV6-6	NA	TRBJ1-2	CASSYAAGGSGYTF	TGTGCCAGCAGTTACGCGGCAGGGGGCTCTGGCTACACCTTC
NA	14	TRBV19	once	TRBJ2-2	CASSISRDTGELFF	TGTGCCAGTAGTATTTCCAGGGATACCGGGGAGCTGTTTTTT
TRBD2	14	TRBV10-2	NA	TRBJ2-2	CASSGSAGTGELFF	TGCGCCAGCAGTGGTTCAGCGGGAACCGGGGAGCTGTTTTTT
NA	10	TRBV30	NA	TRBJ1-1	CASTKSGAFF	TGTGCCTCCACGAAGAGTGGAGCTTTCTTT
TRBD2	15	TRBV7-8	once	TRBJ2-1	CASSRLGGGYNEQFF	TGTGCCAGCAGCCGCCTGGGCGGGGGTTACAATGAGCAGTTCTTC
NA	14	TRBV4-1	NA	TRBJ2-7	CASSQGPGGAEQYF	TGCGCCAGCAGCCAAGGGCCCGGGGGTGCTGAGCAGTACTTC
NA	15	TRBV21-1	NA	TRBJ1-2	CASSDCRQGDYGYTF	TGTGCCAGCAGCGACTGTCGACAGGGGGACTATGGCTACACCTTC
TRBD2	15	TRBV5-4	NA	TRBJ2-7	CASSLDLAGGYEQYF	TGTGCCAGCAGCTTGGACCTAGCGGGGGGTTACGAGCAGTACTTC
NA	13	TRBV12-5	NA	TRBJ1-1	CASGPDGGTEAFF	TGTGCTAGTGGCCCGGACGGGGGGACTGAAGCTTTCTTT
NA	15	TRBV2	once	TRBJ1-5	CASSGGQSLNQPQHF	TGTGCCAGCAGTGGGGGGCAGAGCTTAAATCAGCCCCAGCATTTT
NA	14	TRBV4-1	few	TRBJ1-6	CASSRGSYNSPLHF	TGCGCCAGCAGCCGCGGTTCCTATAATTCACCCCTCCACTTT
NA	13	TRBV10-3	NA	TRBJ2-7	CAISESATYEQYF	TGTGCCATCAGTGAGTCAGCGACTTACGAGCAGTACTTC
NA	14	TRBV5-6	NA	TRBJ1-2	CASSPETGNYGYTF	TGTGCCAGCAGCCCCGAAACAGGGAACTATGGCTACACCTTC
NA	16	TRBV27	NA	TRBJ2-3	CASSLLGEGGTDTQYF	TGTGCCAGCAGTTTATTAGGGGAAGGGGGCACAGATACGCAGTATTTT
TRBD1	15	TRBV9	NA	TRBJ2-4	CASSVDGTGPDIQYF	TGTGCCAGCAGCGTAGATGGGACAGGGCCGGACATTCAGTACTTC
NA	17	TRBV7-6	NA	TRBJ2-2	CASSLDGPRGDTGELFF	TGTGCCAGCAGCTTAGATGGCCCCAGGGGAGACACCGGGGAGCTGTTTTTT
TRBD1	14	TRBV10-3	once	TRBJ1-6	CAIRPGTENSPLHF	TGTGCCATCAGACCCGGGACAGAGAATTCACCCCTCCACTTT
NA	13	TRBV7-9	NA	TRBJ1-3	CASSLPMGNTIYF	TGTGCCAGCAGCTTGCCTATGGGAAACACCATATATTTT
NA	14	TRBV10-1	NA	TRBJ2-1	CASSESGRDNEQFF	TGCGCCAGCAGTGAGTCGGGCAGAGACAATGAGCAGTTCTTC
NA	16	TRBV21-1	NA	TRBJ2-3	CASSSFRATSTDTQYF	TGTGCCAGCAGCTCATTCAGGGCGACTAGCACAGATACGCAGTATTTT
TRBD1	14	TRBV5-1	NA	TRBJ1-1	CASRDNRGNTEAFF	TGCGCCAGCAGAGATAACAGGGGGAACACTGAAGCTTTCTTT
TRBD1	14	TRBV30	NA	TRBJ1-2	CAWSVPQGDYGYTF	TGTGCCTGGAGTGTACCACAGGGGGATTATGGCTACACCTTC
TRBD2	13	TRBV5-1	once	TRBJ2-1	CASTSGRGDEQFF	TGCGCCAGCACTAGCGGTAGAGGGGATGAGCAGTTCTTC